This T cell receptor beta chain was identified in a study of blood T cells in healthy people across ages. CDR3 length: 15 residues. Trimming took 1 base from V and 7 from J; bases not matched to a gene: 6. The second PCR ran about 6 to 11 cycles with a sample-barcoded 5' primer and J-beta primers. TCRdb reprocessed the 5' RACE reads via MiXCR and lists one record per CDR3 protein. The table shows some 880,000 distinct CDR3 sequences, with around 36% occurring only once. This receptor was identified in a man aged 18 to 35 in good health. What was sequenced was blood. The chain recombines TRBV12-3 or TRBV12-4 with TRBJ2-2; TRBD2 matches at 7 bases. CDR3: CASSLVGGVDGELFF. The CDR3 nucleotides are TGTGCCAGCAGTTTAGTGGGAGGGGTAGACGGGGAGCTGTTTTTT.